A selection of T cell receptor beta chains follows, all from one sample in a study of neurological immune-mediated disorders. TCRdb used MiXCR to reprocess the 5' RACE reads, holding one entry per CDR3 protein. Among 60,000 to 80,000 distinct CDR3 sequences listed, around 5% were seen once. The sequencing sample was made of PBMCs. The receptor set was obtained from a woman in her forties or fifties with multiple sclerosis. The CDR3 runs from the conserved cysteine through the conserved F or W. Each record gives: CDR3 DNA, CDR3 protein, J gene, V gene, D gene, clone size. The D gene is left open where the match is weak. For some rows the clone size is stated as once, few or many, or as a class when expanded; others skip it.

CDR3 DNA: TGTGCCAGCAGTACGGACAGGGGAAATGGCTACACCTTC
CDR3 protein: CASSTDRGNGYTF
J gene: TRBJ1-2
V gene: TRBV6-6
D gene: TRBD1
clone size: few

CDR3 DNA: TGTGCCAGCAGGGGTAGCGGGGGGGCCTCCTACAATGAGCAGTTCTTC
CDR3 protein: CASRGSGGASYNEQFF
J gene: TRBJ2-1
V gene: TRBV2
D gene: TRBD2
clone size: many

CDR3 DNA: TGCAGTGCTAGAGATCCAATCACACAGGGGGCTGGCACTGAAGCTTTCTTT
CDR3 protein: CSARDPITQGAGTEAFF
J gene: TRBJ1-1
V gene: TRBV20-1
D gene: TRBD1
clone size: many

CDR3 DNA: TGTGCCAGCAGTTGGATCAATAACCGGTATCTCCATTCACCCCTCCACTTT
CDR3 protein: CASSWINNRYLHSPLHF
J gene: TRBJ1-6
V gene: TRBV6-2/TRBV6-3
D gene: NA
clone size: many

CDR3 DNA: TGTGCCAGCAGTGTACAGGATACCAATCAGCCCCAGCATTTT
CDR3 protein: CASSVQDTNQPQHF
J gene: TRBJ1-5
V gene: TRBV12-3/TRBV12-4
D gene: NA
clone size: many

CDR3 DNA: TGTGCCAGCAGCTTTCCGGGACACCCAGGGAACACAGATACGCAGTATTTT
CDR3 protein: CASSFPGHPGNTDTQYF
J gene: TRBJ2-3
V gene: TRBV11-2
D gene: NA
clone size: many

CDR3 DNA: TGTGCCAGCAGTCCCGGACAGGTGGAACCACCCCTCCACTTT
CDR3 protein: CASSPGQVEPPLHF
J gene: TRBJ1-6
V gene: TRBV2
D gene: TRBD1
clone size: many

CDR3 DNA: TGTGCCAGCAGTTCGACAGGGCGGTATGGCTACACCTTC
CDR3 protein: CASSSTGRYGYTF
J gene: TRBJ1-2
V gene: TRBV12-3/TRBV12-4
D gene: TRBD1
clone size: NA

CDR3 DNA: TGTGCCAGCAGCCAATATAGCGGGGGAATAACTAGCACAGATACGCAGTATTTT
CDR3 protein: CASSQYSGGITSTDTQYF
J gene: TRBJ2-3
V gene: TRBV5-6
D gene: TRBD2
clone size: many

CDR3 DNA: TGTGCCAGCAGCTCCCGGGACAGGAGGGCGGAAGCTTTCTTT
CDR3 protein: CASSSRDRRAEAFF
J gene: TRBJ1-1
V gene: TRBV7-6
D gene: TRBD1
clone size: many

CDR3 DNA: TGTGCCAGCAGCGTAGCCCCGGGAGAGACCGGGGAGCTGTTTTTT
CDR3 protein: CASSVAPGETGELFF
J gene: TRBJ2-2
V gene: TRBV9
D gene: NA
clone size: NA

CDR3 DNA: TGTGCCAGCAAGGCATCTGGGTCCACTGAAGCTTTCTTT
CDR3 protein: CASKASGSTEAFF
J gene: TRBJ1-1
V gene: TRBV6-2/TRBV6-3
D gene: NA
clone size: NA

CDR3 DNA: TGTGCCAGCAGCCGATTAGCGGGGGTCCAAGAGACCCAGTACTTC
CDR3 protein: CASSRLAGVQETQYF
J gene: TRBJ2-5
V gene: TRBV3-1
D gene: TRBD2
clone size: NA

CDR3 DNA: TGTGCCAGCTCACCAGGGACAGGGGAAAACATTCAGTACTTC
CDR3 protein: CASSPGTGENIQYF
J gene: TRBJ2-4
V gene: TRBV18
D gene: TRBD1
clone size: few

CDR3 DNA: TGTGCCAGCAGCTTCCTCCCACAGGGAACCTACGAGCAGTACTTC
CDR3 protein: CASSFLPQGTYEQYF
J gene: TRBJ2-7
V gene: TRBV5-5
D gene: NA
clone size: many

CDR3 DNA: TGTGCCAGCAGCCGGGACAGTGGGCAAGAGACCCAGTACTTC
CDR3 protein: CASSRDSGQETQYF
J gene: TRBJ2-5
V gene: TRBV3-1
D gene: TRBD1
clone size: many

CDR3 DNA: TGTGCCAGCAGCACGTCCTCCTACAATGAGCAGTTCTTC
CDR3 protein: CASSTSSYNEQFF
J gene: TRBJ2-1
V gene: TRBV6-2/TRBV6-3
D gene: NA
clone size: many

CDR3 DNA: TGTGCCACCAGTGTTCGCGGGGGACCTACCTACAATGAGCAGTTCTTC
CDR3 protein: CATSVRGGPTYNEQFF
J gene: TRBJ2-1
V gene: TRBV24-1
D gene: TRBD2
clone size: NA

CDR3 DNA: TGCGCCAGCAGCCCGACGGTATCTGGGGCCAACGTCCTGACTTTC
CDR3 protein: CASSPTVSGANVLTF
J gene: TRBJ2-6
V gene: TRBV5-1
D gene: NA
clone size: many

CDR3 DNA: TGCAGTGCTAGAATGGCCGGAGGGACCGGGGAGCTGTTTTTT
CDR3 protein: CSARMAGGTGELFF
J gene: TRBJ2-2
V gene: TRBV20-1
D gene: NA
clone size: few

CDR3 DNA: TGTGCCAGCAGTCCGGACAGCCCTGAAGCTTTCTTT
CDR3 protein: CASSPDSPEAFF
J gene: TRBJ1-1
V gene: TRBV12-3/TRBV12-4
D gene: NA
clone size: many

CDR3 DNA: TGTGCCAGCAGCGCCCAGGGCAATCAGCCCCAGCATTTT
CDR3 protein: CASSAQGNQPQHF
J gene: TRBJ1-5
V gene: TRBV12-3/TRBV12-4
D gene: NA
clone size: many

CDR3 DNA: TGTGCCAGCAGGCCGACGACATATAGCAATCAGCCCCAGCATTTT
CDR3 protein: CASRPTTYSNQPQHF
J gene: TRBJ1-5
V gene: TRBV2
D gene: NA
clone size: many

CDR3 DNA: TGTGCCAGCAGCCCGAGAGCGGGGGTTTTTGAGCAGTTCTTC
CDR3 protein: CASSPRAGVFEQFF
J gene: TRBJ2-1
V gene: TRBV5-5
D gene: TRBD2
clone size: many

CDR3 DNA: TGTGCCATCAGTGAGGTAACTAGCGGGAACTCCTACGAGCAGTACTTC
CDR3 protein: CAISEVTSGNSYEQYF
J gene: TRBJ2-7
V gene: TRBV10-3
D gene: TRBD2
clone size: many

CDR3 DNA: TGTGCCACCAGCAGGAACAGGGAGTTCGGCTCTGGAAACACCATATATTTT
CDR3 protein: CATSRNREFGSGNTIYF
J gene: TRBJ1-3
V gene: TRBV15
D gene: NA
clone size: few

CDR3 DNA: TGTGCCAGCAGCGTTACCCCGGGGGAGCAGTTCTTC
CDR3 protein: CASSVTPGEQFF
J gene: TRBJ2-1
V gene: TRBV9
D gene: NA
clone size: many

CDR3 DNA: TGCAGTGCTCCCACAAGCAGGGACAGGGGTGGTTATAACTATGGCTACACCTTC
CDR3 protein: CSAPTSRDRGGYNYGYTF
J gene: TRBJ1-2
V gene: TRBV20-1
D gene: TRBD1
clone size: many

CDR3 DNA: TGTGCCAGCAGTTTCGGGGGACATTCACCCCTCAACTTT
CDR3 protein: CASSFGGHSPLNF
J gene: TRBJ1-6
V gene: TRBV12-3/TRBV12-4
D gene: NA
clone size: NA